These 9 T cell receptor beta chains were sequenced from one sample in a study of shared clonotypes between healthy human individuals. Data came from immunoSEQ multiplex PCR; TCRdb stores just in-frame clones and leaves some out. The sample yields 700,000 or so clones, roughly 70% seen once. Sequencing used memory CD4+ T cells sorted from blood. Subset here: CD45RA-negative fraction. These receptors were taken from a woman aged 25-40 years in good health.

The rearrangement uses TRBV5-1 and TRBJ2-6; 8 nucleotides align to TRBD2. Germline CDR1 and CDR2: SGHRS and YFSETQ. J lost 4 bases, V lost 3 bases, and 12 bases had no gene match. This CDR3 spans 18 amino acids. The CDR3 loop is CASSSLRAGVAGANVLTF. In DNA form, the CDR3 reads TGCGCCAGCAGCTCTCTCAGAGCGGGGGTGGCGGGGGCCAACGTCCTGACTTTC.

This chain uses TRBV2 with TRBJ1-4; perhaps TRBD1 as D (5 bases). CDR1 SNHLY and CDR2 FYNNEI come from the germline V gene. Trimming removed 6 bases at V and 5 bases at J, with 13 bases between. There are 14 residues in the CDR3. CDR3 DNA: TGTGCCAGCAGCATGGGGGAGGGGAATGAAAAACTGTTTTTT. This encodes CASSMGEGNEKLFF.

At least ten counts were recorded for this clone. This sequence joins TRBV18 and TRBJ2-7; unclear D gene. Germline V gene data show CDR1 as KGHSH and CDR2 as LQKENI. Trimming stripped 2 bases from V and 9 bases from J, with 11 bases between. This CDR3 has 12 residues. CDR3 amino acids: CASSPARNAQYF. DNA for the CDR3: TGTGCCAGCTCACCAGCTCGTAACGCGCAGTACTTC.

The chain recombines TRBV28 with TRBJ1-2; D not resolved. The ends were cut back, 7 bases at V and 3 bases at J, with 12 bases in the middle. In germline, CDR1 is MDHEN, CDR2 SYDVKM. This CDR3 contains 13 residues. The CDR3 nucleotides read TGTGCCAGCATTGAAGGTTCCGACTATGGCTACACCTTC. Amino acid sequence: CASIEGSDYGYTF.

The J gene is TRBJ2-2, the V gene TRBV9; perhaps TRBD2 as D (6 bases). The ends were cut back, 5 bases at V and 1 base at J, with 15 bases in the middle. CDR1 is SGDLS and CDR2 is YYNGEE in the germline V gene. This CDR3 has 16 amino acids. The CDR3 is CASRRAEGLNTGELFF. The CDR3 DNA reads TGTGCCAGCAGGCGTGCGGAGGGATTGAACACCGGGGAGCTGTTTTTT.

This sequence joins TRBV6-6 and TRBJ1-4; 9 bases align to TRBD1. This CDR3 has 14 residues. The germline CDR1 and CDR2 sequences are MNHNY and SVGAGI (reference sequence). Losses at the gene ends were 2 bases for V and 8 bases for J; bases not matched to a gene: 3. The CDR3: CASSYGTGSEKLFF. In DNA, the CDR3 is TGTGCCAGCAGTTACGGGACAGGGAGCGAAAAACTGTTTTTT.

The rearrangement joins TRBV10-1 to TRBJ2-7; 10 nucleotides line up with TRBD1. Germline lookup yields CDR1 WNHNN and CDR2 SYGVQD (reference sequence). The CDR3 has 15 amino acids. The V segment lost 3 bases and the J segment 2 bases; nucleotides outside the gene matches: 4. CDR3 region: CASSDPGTGAYEQYF. The CDR3 region has the DNA TGCGCCAGCAGTGATCCCGGGACAGGGGCCTACGAGCAGTACTTC.

This clone showed up many times. The chain uses TRBV2 and TRBJ1-2; D is undetermined. The CDR3 contains 13 residues. V gave up 8 bases and J gave up 7 bases, with 17 bases separating them. Germline CDR1 reads SNHLY; CDR2 reads FYNNEI. The CDR3 spells CASHTGPRGGYTF. In nucleotides, the CDR3 is TGTGCCAGCCATACCGGACCGCGGGGTGGCTACACCTTC.

The J gene is TRBJ1-2, the V gene TRBV29-1, with D possibly matching TRBD1 (5 bases). Trimming took off 6 bases at V and 4 bases at J, with 12 bases between the two ends. Germline lookup yields CDR1 SQVTM and CDR2 ANQGSEA. The length of the CDR3 is 12 residues. The CDR3 sequence: CSVSRTSYGYTF. For the CDR3, the DNA is TGCAGCGTCTCCCGGACAAGCTATGGCTACACCTTC.